This T cell receptor (beta chain) was identified during a study of sequential checkpoint blockade in melanoma. On the study more broadly: Patients were randomized 1:1 to nivolumab-then-ipilimumab or ipilimumab-then-nivolumab first-line.

Regarding treatment: randomized to nivolumab then ipilimumab (arm A) or the reverse (arm B). Patients had received no earlier DNA-damaging chemotherapy. From thawed PBMCs, live CD3+CD8+ cells negative for CD19 and CD56 were sorted. This table comes from immunoSEQ multiplex PCR, and its TCRdb copy is limited to in-frame clones, with some not included. Seen here are over 25,000 clones, 60% to 80% observed once, and the top ten hold roughly 13%. From germline, CDR1 is SGDLS and CDR2 YYNGEE. The CDR3 consists of 14 residues. V shed 1 base, J shed 5 bases, and the junction held 6 bases outside the gene matches.

Specimen: CD8+ T cells sorted from blood (inferred from file names), collected from a patient given nivolumab and ipilimumab in sequence. The TCR sequence derives from a human donor with melanoma. The chain links TRBV9 to TRBJ2-7; 7 nucleotides match TRBD1. In nucleotides, the CDR3 is TGTGCCAGCAGCGTACAGGGGGATTACCACGAGCAGTACTTC. Its translation is CASSVQGDYHEQYF.